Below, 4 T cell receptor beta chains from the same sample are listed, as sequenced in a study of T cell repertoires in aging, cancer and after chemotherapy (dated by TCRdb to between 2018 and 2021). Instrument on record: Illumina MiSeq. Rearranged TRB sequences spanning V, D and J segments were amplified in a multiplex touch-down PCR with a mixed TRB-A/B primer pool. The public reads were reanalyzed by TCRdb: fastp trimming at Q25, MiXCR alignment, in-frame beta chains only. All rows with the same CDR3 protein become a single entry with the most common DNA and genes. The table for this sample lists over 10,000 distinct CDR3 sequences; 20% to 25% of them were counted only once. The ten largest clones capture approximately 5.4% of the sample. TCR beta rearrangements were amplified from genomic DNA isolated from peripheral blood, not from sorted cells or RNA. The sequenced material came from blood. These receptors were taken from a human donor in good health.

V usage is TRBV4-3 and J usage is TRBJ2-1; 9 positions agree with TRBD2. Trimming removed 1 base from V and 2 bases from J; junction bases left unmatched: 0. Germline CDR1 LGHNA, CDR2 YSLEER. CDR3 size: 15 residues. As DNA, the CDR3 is TGCGCCAGCAGCCAAGGCGGGGGGGCCTACAATGAGCAGTTCTTC. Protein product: CASSQGGGAYNEQFF.

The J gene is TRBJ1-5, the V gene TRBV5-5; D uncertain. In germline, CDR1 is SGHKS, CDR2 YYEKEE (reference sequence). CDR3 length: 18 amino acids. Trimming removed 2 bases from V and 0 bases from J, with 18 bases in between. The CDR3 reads CASSFRVEQYYSNQPQHF. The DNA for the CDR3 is TGTGCCAGCAGCTTTCGGGTTGAGCAGTATTATAGCAATCAGCCCCAGCATTTT.

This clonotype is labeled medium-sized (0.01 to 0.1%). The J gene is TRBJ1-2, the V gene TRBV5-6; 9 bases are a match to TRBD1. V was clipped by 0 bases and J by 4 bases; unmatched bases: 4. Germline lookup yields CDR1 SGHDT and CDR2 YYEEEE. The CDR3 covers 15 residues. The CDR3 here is CASSLAGQGGYGYTF. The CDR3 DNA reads TGTGCCAGCAGCTTGGCGGGACAGGGAGGCTATGGCTACACCTTC.

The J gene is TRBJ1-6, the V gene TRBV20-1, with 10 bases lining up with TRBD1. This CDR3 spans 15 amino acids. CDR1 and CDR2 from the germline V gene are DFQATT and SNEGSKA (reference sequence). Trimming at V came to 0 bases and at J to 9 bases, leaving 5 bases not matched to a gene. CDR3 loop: CSARDSDRGTSPLHF. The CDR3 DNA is TGCAGTGCTAGAGATTCGGACAGGGGGACTTCACCCCTCCACTTT.